Listed here are 23 T cell receptor beta chains from one sample, sequenced in a study of blood T cells in healthy people across ages. Primed by a sample-barcoded 5' primer and a J-beta primer mix, a second PCR proceeded for about 6 to 12 cycles. A single record per CDR3 protein comes from TCRdb applying MiXCR to the 5' RACE reads. The data contain over 600,000 distinct CDR3 sequences, 56% of them seen just once; the ten biggest clones take up around 25%. The sequenced material came from blood. The source is a man aged 35 to 55 in good health.

The genes are TRBV12-3 or TRBV12-4 and TRBJ2-5, with 7 bases that match TRBD2. The V gene end was trimmed by 5 bases and the J gene end by 1 base; junction bases not matched to a gene: 13. This CDR3 has 17 amino acids. Written as DNA, the CDR3 is TGTGCCAGCAGTCCACCCTCGACTAGCCTTTTCCAAGAGACCCAGTACTTC. Residues: CASSPPSTSLFQETQYF.

The chain combines TRBV7-6 with TRBJ2-3, with TRBD2 identical over 8 bases. The CDR3 covers 18 residues. Trimming at V came to 5 bases and at J to 6 bases, leaving 19 bases not matched to a gene. From germline, CDR1 is SGHVS and CDR2 FNYEAQ. The CDR3 reads CASSPSPGTSFGADTQYF. The CDR3 DNA reads as TGTGCCAGCAGCCCGAGTCCCGGGACTAGTTTTGGAGCCGATACGCAGTATTTT.

The J gene is TRBJ1-6, the V gene TRBV14, with no clear D. V lost 1 base to trimming and J lost 0 bases, with 7 bases between them. The CDR3 has 16 amino acids. Per germline, CDR1 SGHDN and CDR2 FVKESK. In DNA, the CDR3 is TGTGCCAGCAGCCAAGTGGGGAGCTCCTATAATTCACCCCTCCACTTT. Its translation is CASSQVGSSYNSPLHF.

This clonotype was counted between two and nine times. The rearrangement joins TRBV5-1 to TRBJ2-1, with 9 bases lining up with TRBD1. The germline V gene encodes CDR1 SGHRS and CDR2 YFSETQ. The CDR3 sequence is 15 residues long. After removal of 0 bases from V and 9 bases from J, the junction contained 7 bases not matched to a gene. The CDR3 protein is CASSLVGDRAIEQFF. The CDR3 nucleotides are TGCGCCAGCAGCTTGGTAGGGGACAGGGCTATTGAGCAGTTCTTC.

V is TRBV5-6 and J is TRBJ2-3; D possibly corresponds to TRBD2 (5 bases). V was cut by 0 bases and J by 4 bases, with 12 bases left in between. The CDR3 runs 15 residues. The germline gives CDR1 SGHDT, CDR2 YYEEEE. CDR3 sequence (DNA): TGTGCCAGCAGCTTGGCCCCTAGCTCCCCAGATACGCAGTATTTT. It yields the protein CASSLAPSSPDTQYF.

This clonotype was recorded a few times. CDR3 sequence (DNA): TGCAGTGCTAGAGAGAGGGACCGGGTGGCCAAAAACATTCAGTACTTC. The encoded protein is CSARERDRVAKNIQYF. The V and J genes are TRBV20-1 and TRBJ2-4; possibly TRBD1 or TRBD2 for D (5 bases each). Germline loops: CDR1 DFQATT, CDR2 SNEGSKA (reference sequence). This CDR3 is 16 amino acids long. The V and J ends lost 0 bases and 1 base respectively, with 13 bases between them.

This sequence joins TRBV7-9 and TRBJ2-1, with 10 bases that match TRBD1. Judging by the DNA end, TRBJ2-7 fits better; the J call may be wrong. This CDR3 contains 14 residues. Germline CDR1 SEHNR, CDR2 FQNEAQ (reference sequence). CDR3 protein: CASSQTGGYNEQYF. The CDR3 nucleotides read TGTGCCAGCAGCCAGACAGGGGGCTACAATGAGCAGTACTTC.

V and J are TRBV25-1 and TRBJ2-2, with D maybe TRBD1 (6 bases). The V end was cut by 4 bases, the J end by 3 bases, with 12 bases between. Germline-derived CDR1 and CDR2 are MGHDK and SYGVNS. This CDR3 region has 15 residues. The CDR3 protein is CASSGSDSYTGELFF. The DNA for the CDR3 is TGTGCCAGCAGTGGTTCGGACAGTTACACCGGGGAGCTGTTTTTT.

A few counts support this clonotype. The chain carries TRBV5-6 and TRBJ2-1; TRBD1 is a possible D gene (7 bases). The CDR3 has 17 amino acids. Trimming shortened V by 3 bases and J by 8 bases, and 24 bases separated the two germline ends. The germline gives CDR1 SGHDT, CDR2 YYEEEE. The CDR3, as DNA: TGTGCCAGCAGCTCCCTTACCAGGGGGGAAAGGGTTCATGAGCAGTTCTTC. It specifies CASSSLTRGERVHEQFF.

This sequence joins TRBV28 and TRBJ1-2; the match to TRBD1 covers 7 bases. V shed 10 bases, J shed 8 bases, and the junction held 10 bases outside the gene matches. The CDR3 covers 12 residues. Germline V gene sequence: CDR1 MDHEN, CDR2 SYDVKM. CDR3 sequence reads: CAIQTGYIGYTF. The CDR3 nucleotides read TGTGCCATCCAGACAGGGTATATAGGCTACACCTTC.

The chain links TRBV9 to TRBJ1-4, with D maybe TRBD1 (5 bases). Germline assignment: CDR1 SGDLS and CDR2 YYNGEE. CDR3 length: 14 amino acids. Trimming removed 3 bases from V and 4 bases from J, with 10 bases in between. The CDR3 DNA is TGTGCCAGCAGCGCGGGGGATTTTAATGAAAAACTGTTTTTT. Translation gives CASSAGDFNEKLFF. The entire variable domain, with the rest obtained from reference TRBV9 and TRBJ1-4, is as follows: DSGVTQTPKHLITATGQRVTLRCSPRSGDLSVYWYQQSLDQGLQFLIQYYNGEERAKGNILERFSAQQFPDLHSELNLSSLELGDSALYFCASSAGDFNEKLFFGSGTQLSVL.

J is TRBJ2-7 and V is TRBV29-1, with D perhaps matching TRBD1 or TRBD2 (5 bases each). V was shortened by 7 bases and J by 3 bases, with 13 bases between the two germline ends. Looked up from germline, CDR1 is SQVTM and CDR2 is ANQGSEA. The CDR3 is 12 residues long. DNA for the CDR3: TGCAGCGGGTGGGACGGGCTCTACGAGCAGTACTTC. As protein: CSGWDGLYEQYF.

V gene TRBV7-2 combines with J gene TRBJ1-5; tentatively, D is TRBD1 (5 bases). Germline lookup yields CDR1 SGHTA and CDR2 FQGNSA. This CDR3 is 15 amino acids long. Trimming took 2 bases from V and 7 from J, leaving 15 bases between them. The CDR3 nucleotides read TGTGCCAGCAGCTTATTAGTTCAGGGTGGGCAGCCCCAGCATTTT. Its protein product is CASSLLVQGGQPQHF.

The V call is TRBV7-2, the J call TRBJ1-2; D remains unclear. Deletions cut 5 bases from V and 10 bases from J, with 14 bases between. The CDR3 length is 12 residues. Germline V gene sequence: CDR1 SGHTA, CDR2 FQGNSA. The CDR3 loop is CASSPRTSYYTF. The CDR3 coding sequence is TGTGCCAGCAGCCCCCGAACAAGTTACTACACCTTC.

Note on this clonotype: The junction and the germline gene differ at one end; a read error may be behind it. J is TRBJ2-7 and V is TRBV29-1, with 9 positions matching TRBD2. The CDR3 is made up of 13 amino acids. Germline CDR1 SQVTM, CDR2 ANQGSEA. CDR3 coding DNA: TGCAGCGTTGTTGCTAGCGGGGAGTACGAGCAGAACTTC. Its protein product is CSVVASGEYEQNF.

This chain connects TRBV7-9 to TRBJ2-5; 10 nucleotides align to TRBD2. The germline V gene has CDR1 SEHNR and CDR2 FQNEAQ (reference sequence). After removal of 1 base from V and 2 bases from J, the junction contained 10 bases not matched to a gene. This CDR3 contains 18 residues. The CDR3 nucleotides are TGTGCCAGCAGCTTAGACCTAGCGGGAGTCACGGGGCAAGAGACCCAGTACTTC. This encodes CASSLDLAGVTGQETQYF.

This rearrangement joins TRBV7-8 to TRBJ2-5, with TRBD2 identical over 8 bases. The end of the DNA is better explained by TRBJ2-7, so the J call may be wrong. The CDR3 covers 15 residues. The germline CDR1 and CDR2 sequences are SGHVS and FQNEAQ. The CDR3 is CASSLVLAGNHEQYF. The CDR3 DNA reads as TGTGCCAGCAGCTTAGTGTTAGCGGGAAATCACGAGCAGTACTTC.

Concerning this clonotype itself: Mismatch with germline at one junction end may stem from a read error. The chain carries TRBV6-1 and TRBJ2-5; 12 bases align to TRBD2. This CDR3 is 15 amino acids long. The germline V gene has CDR1 MNHNS and CDR2 SASEGT. DNA of the CDR3: TGTGCCAGCACCTGGGGACTAGCGGGCCAAGGGACCCAGTATTTC. It codes for CASTWGLAGQGTQYF.

This clonotype was counted between two and nine times. As DNA, the CDR3 is TGCAGTGCAGCCGGGACTAGCGGGGTTATAGAGACCCAGTACTTC. Protein sequence: CSAAGTSGVIETQYF. This chain uses TRBV20-1 with TRBJ2-5; 13 bases align to TRBD2. CDR3 length equals 15 residues. V lost 6 bases and J lost 4; bases outside the gene matches: 8. Per the germline V gene, CDR1 is DFQATT and CDR2 is SNEGSKA (reference sequence).

The rearrangement uses TRBV6-5 and TRBJ1-6, with D unclear. V gave up 2 bases and J gave up 7 bases, with 3 bases separating them. Looked up from germline, CDR1 is MNHEY and CDR2 is SVGAGI. The CDR3 covers 12 residues. The CDR3, as DNA: TGTGCCAGCAGTTACACGAATTCACCCCTCCACTTT. Its translation: CASSYTNSPLHF.

This clonotype was observed a handful of times. The V call is TRBV15, the J call TRBJ2-7; 7 nucleotides match TRBD2. CDR3 length equals 11 residues. The trim removed 8 bases at V and 6 bases at J, leaving 4 bases unmatched. Germline V lookup: CDR1 LNHNV, CDR2 YYDKDF (reference sequence). The CDR3 is CATSAGVEQYF. The CDR3 DNA reads as TGTGCCACCTCCGCGGGGGTCGAGCAGTACTTC.

This clonotype has a handful of counts. The gene calls are TRBV19 and TRBJ2-7; 9 bases match TRBD1. The CDR3 contains 15 residues. Germline CDR1 reads LNHDA; CDR2 reads SQIVND (reference sequence). V lost 3 bases and J lost 2; bases outside the gene matches: 5. The DNA for the CDR3 is TGTGCCAGTAGTATCTCGGGACAGGGCCCCTACGAGCAGTACTTC. Protein sequence: CASSISGQGPYEQYF.

This clonotype came up once. This chain links TRBV9 with TRBJ2-1; D might be TRBD1 (6 bases). The CDR3 runs to 16 residues. V was pared by 0 bases and J by 3 bases, with 13 bases between. CDR1 and CDR2 from the germline V gene are SGDLS and YYNGEE. CDR3 sequence reads: CASSVDLGQGYNEQFF. The CDR3 DNA reads as TGTGCCAGCAGCGTAGATCTGGGACAAGGCTACAATGAGCAGTTCTTC.